Below are 13 T cell receptor beta chains sequenced from a single sample in a study of T cell responses to AZD1222 COVID-19 vaccine. Repertoires were generated with immunoSEQ multiplex PCR, while TCRdb's copy carries only in-frame clones and drops some. The sample yields approximately 120,000 clones, about nine tenths seen once. This specimen was peripheral blood, taken 28 days after the second AZD1222 dose. Receptor source: an adult who received the AZD1222 COVID-19 vaccine.

V usage is TRBV19 and J usage is TRBJ2-3; TRBD2 agrees at 8 bases. V shed 3 bases and J 1 base; nucleotides not matched to a gene: 6. The germline CDR1 and CDR2 sequences are LNHDA and SQIVND (reference sequence). The CDR3 consists of 16 residues. The CDR3 nucleotides read TGTGCCAGTAGTATGAGCGGGAGCGTACGCACAGATACGCAGTATTTT. It is translated as CASSMSGSVRTDTQYF.

The rearrangement joins TRBV7-2 to TRBJ1-5; D not certain. Per germline, CDR1 SGHTA and CDR2 FQGNSA. V was cut by 5 bases and J by 3 bases, with 14 bases left in between. This CDR3 spans 15 amino acids. The CDR3 loop reads CASSPYSYNNQPQHF. The CDR3 DNA reads TGTGCCAGCAGCCCGTACAGTTACAACAATCAGCCCCAGCATTTT.

This chain uses TRBV7-6 with TRBJ1-3, with a tentative D call TRBD1 (5 bases). This CDR3 region has 14 residues. Germline lookup yields CDR1 SGHVS and CDR2 FNYEAQ. The V end lost 5 bases, the J end lost 2 bases, and 10 bases lay between the germline ends. CDR3 coding DNA: TGTGCCAGCAGCCCCAGGGTCCCTGGAAACACCATATATTTT. This gives the protein CASSPRVPGNTIYF.

V gene TRBV18 combines with J gene TRBJ2-1; 13 bases line up with TRBD2. The CDR3 length is 18 residues. CDR1 is KGHSH and CDR2 is LQKENI in the germline V gene. Trimming at V came to 1 base and at J to 3 bases, leaving 6 bases not matched to a gene. DNA for the CDR3: TGTGCCAGCTCACCACGGACTAGCGGGAGTGTAGACTACAATGAGCAGTTCTTC. Protein product: CASSPRTSGSVDYNEQFF.

The chain links TRBV2 to TRBJ1-1; D gene uncertain. V was shortened by 4 bases and J by 11 bases, with 14 bases between the two germline ends. The V gene's germline CDR1 is SNHLY and CDR2 FYNNEI. The CDR3 is 12 amino acids. In DNA, the CDR3 is TGTGCCAGCAGTGTAAACCCCTGGAACGCTTTCTTT. Protein: CASSVNPWNAFF.

The genes are TRBV2 and TRBJ2-7; D unresolved. CDR1 SNHLY and CDR2 FYNNEI come from the germline V gene. The CDR3 consists of 14 residues. Trimming took 6 bases from V and 0 from J, leaving 12 bases between them. The chain's CDR3 is CASSPFPYSYEQYF. In nucleotides, the CDR3 is TGTGCCAGCAGCCCTTTCCCCTACTCCTACGAGCAGTACTTC.

This clone was recorded once. The CDR3 is CASSPRAGWHGYTF. In DNA, the CDR3 is TGTGCCAGCAGTCCCAGGGCAGGGTGGCATGGCTACACCTTC. J is TRBJ1-2 and V is TRBV27, with D possibly matching TRBD1 (5 bases). This CDR3 is 14 amino acids long. Trimming pared 5 bases from V and 6 bases from J, leaving 16 bases between. Germline V gene lookup returns CDR1 MNHEY and CDR2 SMNVEV (reference sequence).

About this clone itself: The sample contains more than one DNA sequence encoding this CDR3. The rearrangement uses TRBV2 and TRBJ1-3; possibly TRBD1 for D (6 bases). Germline-derived CDR1 and CDR2 are SNHLY and FYNNEI. Between the trimmed V and J ends, which lost 3 bases and 3 bases, there was a span of 12 bases. This CDR3 is 15 amino acids long. The chain's CDR3 is CASSEEGGGGNTIYF. CDR3 coding DNA: TGTGCCAGCAGTGAGGAAGGGGGAGGTGGAAACACCATATATTTT.

The rearrangement joins TRBV6-5 to TRBJ1-5; TRBD1 agrees at 7 bases. Germline V gives CDR1 MNHEY, CDR2 SVGAGI. The CDR3 covers 15 residues. The junction had 7 bases not matched to a gene; V was cut back by 4 bases and J by 4 bases. As DNA, the CDR3 is TGTGCCAGCAGTTTGACAGGGATCGGGAATCAGCCCCAGCATTTT. Its translation is CASSLTGIGNQPQHF.

With respect to this clone: One end of the junction does not line up with germline, which may come from a read error. The chain uses TRBV12-3 or TRBV12-4 and TRBJ2-3; 7 nucleotides align to TRBD2. This CDR3 is 12 amino acids long. The CDR3 bases are TGTGCCAGCAGGACTAGCACAAATACGCAGTATTTT. It specifies CASRTSTNTQYF.

The table lists this clone with a count of one. This chain uses TRBV5-6 with TRBJ1-6, with D perhaps matching TRBD1 (5 bases). The V end was cut by 4 bases, the J end by 7 bases, with 18 bases between. Germline V gene sequence: CDR1 SGHDT, CDR2 YYEEEE. This CDR3 spans 16 amino acids. The chain's CDR3 is CASSPVKGRLNSPLHF. Written as DNA, the CDR3 is TGTGCCAGCAGCCCAGTTAAGGGACGGCTCAATTCACCCCTCCACTTT.

This chain links TRBV5-6 with TRBJ1-2; TRBD1 aligns across 9 bases. With V trimmed by 4 bases and J by 7 bases, 8 bases remained unmatched. Germline CDR1 reads SGHDT; CDR2 reads YYEEEE. This CDR3 spans 14 amino acids. CDR3 bases: TGTGCCAGCAGCGCGTCACAGGGGGCACCTGGCTACACCTTC. Protein sequence: CASSASQGAPGYTF.

The CDR3: CASSESWQVGHNEQFF. The CDR3 nucleotides read TGCGCCAGCAGTGAGTCGTGGCAGGTGGGCCACAATGAGCAGTTCTTC. The V call is TRBV10-2, the J call TRBJ2-1, with D unresolved. CDR1 is WSHSY and CDR2 is SAAADI in the germline V gene. The V end lost 0 bases, the J end lost 5 bases, and 14 bases lay between the germline ends. The CDR3 covers 16 residues.